This T cell receptor beta chain derives from a study of T cells in Graves' hyperthyroidism and ophthalmopathy. General study results and limits: Ophthalmopathy onset followed model prediction by a median around 6.9 months. Most clonotypes that expanded in the thyroid above 0.001 also showed up in blood. A model built on 13 V-J features separated ophthalmopathy from stable hyperthyroidism.

Amplification targeted TCR beta CDR3 regions from RNA transcripts. Using the HTBI primer set, a first-round RT-PCR was run on the TCR CDR3. TCRdb re-called the multiplex PCR reads with MiXCR, one entry per CDR3 protein. The table shows hundreds of thousands of distinct CDR3 sequences, with 20% occurring only once. Diagnostic assessment was based on clinical symptoms, serum thyroxine and TRAb, thyroid ultrasound and orbital computed tomography. This CDR3 contains 13 residues. Looked up from germline, CDR1 is MNHEY and CDR2 is SMNVEV (reference sequence). The V end was cut by 8 bases, the J end by 0 bases, with 9 bases between. Note on this clonotype: Its specificity is not known.

Sequencing was carried out using blood. The clonotype originates from a man aged 25-45 years with Graves' ophthalmopathy. J is TRBJ2-3 and V is TRBV27; possible D gene TRBD1, 5 bases. Written as DNA, the CDR3 is TGTGCCAGCGTGAGGACAAGCACAGATACGCAGTATTTT. As protein: CASVRTSTDTQYF.